Presented here are 25 T cell receptor beta chains from one specimen sequenced in a study of blood T cell repertoires in COVID-19. Sequencing was performed with immunoSEQ multiplex PCR; in TCRdb, only in-frame clones are kept and a portion is missing. Of around 290,000 clones in the sample, roughly 90% are singletons; the top ten hold around 4.4%. The sequencing sample was made of peripheral blood. These receptors originate from a man aged 35 to 55 with acute or convalescent COVID-19.

The chain employs TRBV21-1 and TRBJ1-1; the table's D call, TRBD1, has no DNA check behind it. TRBV21-1 is recorded as a pseudogene. The CDR3 consists of 15 residues. Here the CDR3 reads CASSSAGTANTEAFF. The CDR3 nucleotides are TGTGCCAGCAGCTCCGCCGGGACAGCGAACACTGAAGCTTTCTTT.

The chain combines TRBV24-1 with TRBJ2-1, with a tentative D call TRBD2 (6 bases). The CDR3 is 16 residues long. Between the trimmed V and J ends, which lost 0 bases and 6 bases, there was a span of 14 bases. Looked up from germline, CDR1 is KGHDR and CDR2 is SFDVKD. The CDR3 DNA follows: TGTGCCACCAGTGATTTGAATGCGGAGGGCTCCAATGAGCAGTTCTTC. Translation: CATSDLNAEGSNEQFF.

The V and J genes are TRBV11-3 and TRBJ2-7; 14 bases fit TRBD2. This CDR3 has 15 amino acids. The V gene's germline CDR1 is SGHNT and CDR2 YENEEA. V shed 5 bases and J 3 bases; nucleotides not matched to a gene: 3. This CDR3 reads CASSLGLAGDYEQYF. The CDR3 nucleotides read TGTGCCAGCAGCCTGGGACTAGCGGGGGACTACGAGCAGTACTTC.

V and J are TRBV5-1 and TRBJ2-7; TRBD1 aligns across 9 bases. The V gene end was trimmed by 4 bases and the J gene end by 4 bases; junction bases not matched to a gene: 15. This CDR3 spans 17 amino acids. Germline CDR1 and CDR2: SGHRS and YFSETQ. CDR3 loop: CASSPGPRTGDQYEQYF. In DNA form, the CDR3 reads TGCGCCAGCAGCCCGGGACCGAGGACAGGGGACCAATACGAGCAGTACTTC.

This rearrangement joins TRBV30 to TRBJ2-7; D uncertain. CDR3 length: 13 residues. Trimming cost V 1 base and J 7 bases, with 14 bases left between them. Per germline, CDR1 GTSNPN and CDR2 SVGIG (reference sequence). The CDR3 region is CAWSGQSPPEQYF. As DNA, the CDR3 is TGTGCCTGGAGTGGGCAAAGTCCCCCAGAGCAGTACTTC.

The V and J genes are TRBV6-4 and TRBJ1-1, with 9 bases aligning to TRBD1. This CDR3 comprises 13 residues. The germline V gene encodes CDR1 MRHNA and CDR2 SNTAGT. Trimming at V came to 10 bases and at J to 4 bases, leaving 7 bases not matched to a gene. The DNA for the CDR3 is TGTGCCACCATGGGACAGGGAGGCACTGAAGCTTTCTTT. Protein sequence: CATMGQGGTEAFF.

As concerns this clone: Other DNA sequences within the sample encode an identical CDR3. The J gene is TRBJ1-1, the V gene TRBV12-3 or TRBV12-4; D not certain. This CDR3 is 13 amino acids long. V was clipped by 2 bases and J by 1 base, with 5 bases between them. CDR3 bases: TGTGCCAGCAGTTTACGGGGGAACACTGAAGCTTTCTTT. It encodes CASSLRGNTEAFF.

The chain joins TRBV3-1 (or the pseudogene TRBV3-2) to TRBJ2-1; TRBD1 agrees at 7 bases. Trimming cost V 3 bases and J 5 bases; bases outside gene matches: 4. CDR3 size: 14 residues. Germline V gives CDR1 LGHDT, CDR2 YNNKEL (reference sequence). CDR3: CASSQAGTDNEQFF. Written as DNA, the CDR3 is TGTGCCAGCAGCCAGGCCGGGACAGACAATGAGCAGTTCTTC.

This chain links TRBV30 with TRBJ1-2, with D tentatively TRBD1 (5 bases). The CDR3 runs to 17 residues. Germline CDR1 GTSNPN, CDR2 SVGIG (reference sequence). V shed 5 bases and J shed 4 bases, with 26 bases lying between them. The CDR3 region has the DNA TGTGCCTGGTCAACGGGGGGATCAGGACTAACTCTCTATGGCTACACCTTC. Its translation is CAWSTGGSGLTLYGYTF. Together with reference TRBV30 and TRBJ1-2, the CDR3 gives the full variable domain: SQTIHQWPATLVQPVGSPLSLECTVEGTSNPNLYWYRQAAGRGLQLLFYSVGIGQISSEVPQNLSASRPQDRQFILSSKKLLLSDSGFYLCAWSTGGSGLTLYGYTFGSGTRLTVV.

This CDR3 is CASSPIDRDNSPLHF. DNA of the CDR3: TGTGCCAGTAGTCCAATAGACAGGGACAATTCACCCCTCCACTTT. The rearrangement uses TRBV19 and TRBJ1-6; TRBD1 matches at 7 bases. This CDR3 has 15 amino acids. The V segment lost 5 bases and the J segment 7 bases; nucleotides outside the gene matches: 8. Germline CDR1 and CDR2: LNHDA and SQIVND (reference sequence). Full variable domain (remainder filled in from reference TRBV19 and TRBJ1-6): DGGITQSPKYLFRKEGQNVTLSCEQNLNHDAMYWYRQDPGQGLRLIYYSQIVNDFQKGDIAEGYSVSREKKESFPLTVTSAQKNPTAFYLCASSPIDRDNSPLHFGNGTRLTVT.

This sequence joins TRBV7-6 and TRBJ2-7; 9 bases match TRBD2. V shed 1 base, J shed 1 base, and the junction held 11 bases outside the gene matches. Germline V lookup: CDR1 SGHVS, CDR2 FNYEAQ. This CDR3 has 18 residues. As DNA, the CDR3 is TGTGCCAGCAGCTTAGGACCTAGCGGGGAGATTCTATCCTACGAGCAGTACTTC. Translating gives CASSLGPSGEILSYEQYF.

The chain carries TRBV5-1 and TRBJ2-3, with 8 bases matching TRBD2. The CDR3 has 15 amino acids. Germline values: CDR1 SGHRS, CDR2 YFSETQ. J was trimmed by 4 bases and V by 5 bases; bases with no gene match: 9. The CDR3 protein is CASRPGTSSADTQYF. The CDR3, as DNA: TGCGCCAGCAGGCCCGGGACTAGTAGCGCAGATACGCAGTATTTT.

The CDR3 DNA reads as TGTGCCAGCAGCGTTGGAACCGGGACAGGGGGTGAAGCTTTCTTT. It is translated as CASSVGTGTGGEAFF. The chain is built from TRBV9 and TRBJ1-1, with 11 bases matching TRBD1. CDR1 and CDR2 (germline): SGDLS, YYNGEE. V was clipped by 2 bases and J by 7 bases; unmatched bases: 7. This CDR3 has 15 residues.

The CDR3 loop reads CASSYPGMDSPLHF. The CDR3 DNA reads TGTGCCAGCAGTTACCCCGGTATGGATTCACCCCTCCACTTT. The chain is built from TRBV6-5 and TRBJ1-6, with D hard to call. The length of the CDR3 is 14 residues. CDR1 and CDR2 from the germline V gene are MNHEY and SVGAGI. Trimming left V 2 bases short and J 8 bases short, with 10 bases between.

The rearrangement joins TRBV24-1 to TRBJ1-1, with 7 bases identical to TRBD1. The V segment lost 3 bases and the J segment 4 bases; nucleotides outside the gene matches: 4. The V gene's germline CDR1 is KGHDR and CDR2 SFDVKD. The CDR3 sequence is 14 residues long. The CDR3 region is CATSDAAGGTEAFF. For the CDR3, the DNA is TGTGCCACCAGTGATGCCGCAGGGGGCACTGAAGCTTTCTTT.

V is TRBV19 and J is TRBJ1-6; 7 bases are shared with TRBD1. The CDR3 extends over 16 amino acids. Trimming took 5 bases from V and 10 from J; bases not matched to a gene: 14. Germline-derived CDR1 and CDR2 are LNHDA and SQIVND (reference sequence). The CDR3 coding sequence is TGTGCCAGTAGTCTACAGGATCAGGGGGGAGGCTCACCCCTCCACTTT. Amino acids: CASSLQDQGGGSPLHF.

The J gene is TRBJ2-7, the V gene TRBV9, with 8 bases aligning to TRBD1. Germline loops: CDR1 SGDLS, CDR2 YYNGEE. This CDR3 contains 16 residues. The junction had 12 bases not matched to a gene; V was cut back by 4 bases and J by 3 bases. The CDR3 nucleotides read TGTGCCAGCAGCACATCGACAGGGGAACAATTCTACGAGCAGTACTTC. Protein product: CASSTSTGEQFYEQYF.

The chain combines TRBV10-3 with TRBJ1-2; D may be TRBD1 (6 bases). The CDR3 has 14 residues. Germline V gene data show CDR1 as ENHRY and CDR2 as SYGVKD. Deletions cut 3 bases from V and 4 bases from J, with 12 bases between. The CDR3 DNA sequence: TGTGCCATCAGTGAAAGGACAGAGGTCTATGGCTACACCTTC. Residues: CAISERTEVYGYTF.

The CDR3 DNA reads TGTGCCAGCGTGGGAGGTCAGCCGGCTAACTATGGCTACACCTTC. It yields the protein CASVGGQPANYGYTF. The chain joins TRBV7-9 to TRBJ1-2; D gene uncertain. Trimming shortened V by 8 bases and J by 0 bases, and 16 bases separated the two germline ends. CDR1 is SEHNR and CDR2 is FQNEAQ in the germline V gene (reference sequence). The CDR3 runs to 15 residues.

The rearrangement links TRBV2 to TRBJ1-2; 7 bases fit TRBD1. CDR1 SNHLY and CDR2 FYNNEI come from the germline V gene. V shed 7 bases, J shed 0 bases, and the junction held 2 bases outside the gene matches. The CDR3 loop spans 13 amino acids. This CDR3 is CASTGGANYGYTF. CDR3 DNA: TGTGCCAGCACAGGGGGAGCTAACTATGGCTACACCTTC.

This clone was seen just once. The chain employs TRBV20-1 and TRBJ1-1; TRBD1 might be the D (5 bases). The CDR3 is 11 residues long. Germline V gene lookup returns CDR1 DFQATT and CDR2 SNEGSKA (reference sequence). Trimming left V 4 bases short and J 5 bases short, with 8 bases between. Here the CDR3 DNA reads TGCAGTGCTATGGGGGGAACTGAAGCTTTCTTT. Translating it yields CSAMGGTEAFF.

The CDR3 spells CASSTGTGIFYGYTF. In DNA, the CDR3 is TGTGCCAGCAGCACCGGGACAGGGATCTTCTATGGCTACACCTTC. The chain is built from TRBV5-6 and TRBJ1-2, with 9 bases fitting TRBD1. The J segment lost 4 bases and the V segment lost 4 bases, leaving 8 bases of the junction unmatched. Germline V gives CDR1 SGHDT, CDR2 YYEEEE. The CDR3 runs to 15 residues.

J is TRBJ1-2 and V is TRBV28, with 8 nucleotides matching TRBD1. J lost 6 bases, V lost 5 bases, and 11 bases had no gene match. This CDR3 contains 15 residues. The V gene's germline CDR1 is MDHEN and CDR2 SYDVKM. CDR3 protein: CASSDRGAPLNGYTF. CDR3 DNA: TGTGCCAGCAGTGACAGGGGCGCACCCCTCAATGGCTACACCTTC.

This rearrangement joins TRBV3-1 (or the pseudogene TRBV3-2) to TRBJ2-7; the D is unclear. The germline V gene encodes CDR1 LGHDT and CDR2 YNNKEL (reference sequence). The CDR3 length is 12 residues. The V end lost 0 bases, the J end lost 4 bases, and 4 bases lay between the germline ends. The CDR3 reads CASSQDPYEQYF. The CDR3 DNA sequence: TGTGCCAGCAGCCAAGATCCATACGAGCAGTACTTC.

The rearrangement links TRBV5-1 to TRBJ1-2; D perhaps matches TRBD1 (5 bases). The CDR3 has 12 residues. The V end was cut by 4 bases, the J end by 2 bases, with 6 bases between. Germline assignment: CDR1 SGHRS and CDR2 YFSETQ. The CDR3 DNA is TGCGCCAGCAGCGACAGAAACTATGGCTACACCTTC. It is translated as CASSDRNYGYTF.